Each of the 8 T cell receptor beta chains below was sequenced from the same sample in a study of blood T cell repertoires in COVID-19. This table comes from immunoSEQ multiplex PCR, and its TCRdb copy is limited to in-frame clones, with some not included. The profile shows 90,000 to 100,000 clones, roughly 87% of them singletons. The sample comprised peripheral blood. The receptor source for this set is an elderly man with acute or convalescent COVID-19.

J is TRBJ2-6 and V is TRBV6-6, with TRBD1 as a possible D gene (6 bases). V was clipped by 5 bases and J by 0 bases, with 8 bases between them. Germline loops: CDR1 MNHNY, CDR2 SVGAGI (reference sequence). The CDR3 sequence is 15 residues long. Written as DNA, the CDR3 is TGTGCCAGCAGTCTGGACAGCTCTGGGGCCAACGTCCTGACTTTC. As protein: CASSLDSSGANVLTF.

The chain is built from TRBV7-2 and TRBJ2-7; TRBD2 aligns across 10 bases. Trimming took 2 bases from V and 2 from J; bases not matched to a gene: 6. Per germline, CDR1 SGHTA and CDR2 FQGNSA. This CDR3 spans 16 amino acids. The CDR3 coding sequence is TGTGCCAGCAGCTTAAAGGGAGCGGGAGGGGCCTACGAGCAGTACTTC. Protein product: CASSLKGAGGAYEQYF.

The chain uses TRBV18 and TRBJ2-3; TRBD1 aligns across 8 bases. J gave up 1 base and V 2 bases, and 2 bases lay outside the gene matches. This CDR3 spans 15 amino acids. Germline V lookup: CDR1 KGHSH, CDR2 LQKENI. This CDR3 is CASSPGQGGTDTQYF. The CDR3 nucleotides are TGTGCCAGCTCACCAGGACAGGGAGGCACAGATACGCAGTATTTT.

The DNA for the CDR3 is TGCAGCGTTGGGGACAGTACTGGAAACACCATATATTTT. This codes for CSVGDSTGNTIYF. The J gene is TRBJ1-3, the V gene TRBV29-1, with 7 bases lining up with TRBD1. The CDR3 covers 13 residues. V trimming: 4 bases; J trimming: 2 bases; junction bases outside the gene matches: 2. Germline values: CDR1 SQVTM, CDR2 ANQGSEA.

The gene calls are TRBV6-5 and TRBJ2-2; 8 bases fit TRBD1. Looked up from germline, CDR1 is MNHEY and CDR2 is SVGAGI. The CDR3 loop spans 15 amino acids. V shed 5 bases and J 1 base; nucleotides not matched to a gene: 3. CDR3 residues: CASSKQGVNTGELFF. CDR3 bases: TGTGCCAGCAGTAAACAGGGGGTGAACACCGGGGAGCTGTTTTTT.

The V and J genes are TRBV3-1 (or the pseudogene TRBV3-2) and TRBJ1-3; TRBD1 matches at 10 bases. CDR3 length equals 15 residues. V lost 1 base and J lost 3; bases outside the gene matches: 0. From germline, CDR1 is LGHDT and CDR2 YNNKEL (reference sequence). In DNA, the CDR3 is TGTGCCAGCAGCCAAGGGACAGGGGGTGGAAACACCATATATTTT. Translation: CASSQGTGGGNTIYF.

The chain links TRBV7-2 to TRBJ2-7; 11 bases agree with TRBD2. V trimming: 4 bases; J trimming: 6 bases; junction bases outside the gene matches: 5. The germline V gene has CDR1 SGHTA and CDR2 FQGNSA. This CDR3 has 14 amino acids. The CDR3 reads CASSSSSGRFEQYF. The CDR3 nucleotides are TGTGCCAGCAGCTCCTCTAGCGGGAGGTTCGAGCAGTACTTC.

The chain joins TRBV2 to TRBJ2-7; a weak D match, TRBD2 (7 bases). Trimming removed 6 bases from V and 2 bases from J, with 8 bases in between. Looked up from germline, CDR1 is SNHLY and CDR2 is FYNNEI. CDR3 length equals 12 residues. The CDR3 coding sequence is TGTGCCAGCAGGGGGGGGCCCTACGAGCAGTACTTC. Translating gives CASRGGPYEQYF. Variable domain in full (rest from reference TRBV2 and TRBJ2-7): EPEVTQTPSHQVTQMGQEVILRCVPISNHLYFYWYRQILGQKVEFLVSFYNNEISEKSEIFDDQFSVERPDGSNFTLKIRSTKLEDSAMYFCASRGGPYEQYFGPGTRLTVT.